Below, 21 T cell receptor beta chains from the same sample are listed, as sequenced in a study of T cell repertoires in cytomegalovirus infection (dated by TCRdb to between 2018 and 2021). In the paper's terms, the treatment or condition label means: in vitro stimulation with specific CMV peptide epitopes to enrich CMV-specific T cells. Sequencing relied on an Illumina HiSeq 1500. The public reads were quality trimmed at Q25 with fastp and then assembled into clones with MiXCR by TCRdb, keeping productive beta chains. CDR3 protein duplicates are merged, each entry listing the most common genes and DNA. Within this sample are roughly 700,000 distinct CDR3 sequences, with around a third of them counted one time only. Approximately 18% of the sample lies in the top ten. No antigen is known for these receptors. This material consisted of cultured PBMCs, taken from culture after CMV antigen stimulation. The source of these receptors is a human donor in good health (CMV status not recorded). Some clones in this sample may be carry-over from other donors' samples.

The CDR3: CSARLADSYNEQFF. DNA of the CDR3: TGCAGTGCTAGGCTAGCGGACTCCTACAATGAGCAGTTCTTC. J is TRBJ2-1 and V is TRBV20-1; 7 bases map to TRBD2. Trimming removed 3 bases from V and 0 bases from J; junction bases left unmatched: 2. This CDR3 has 14 residues. CDR1 is DFQATT, CDR2 SNEGSKA, per germline (reference sequence).

The chain uses TRBV19 and TRBJ1-1; possibly TRBD1 for D (5 bases). The germline gives CDR1 LNHDA, CDR2 SQIVND (reference sequence). V gave up 7 bases and J gave up 3 bases, with 18 bases separating them. The CDR3 is 15 amino acids. CDR3 sequence reads: CASKLRDGTYTEAFF. The CDR3, as DNA: TGTGCCAGTAAGTTGCGGGACGGAACCTACACTGAAGCTTTCTTT.

This chain connects TRBV7-4 to TRBJ1-1; TRBD1 matches at 7 bases. The CDR3 is 15 amino acids. V dropped 3 bases and J dropped 1; count of bases not matched to a gene: 5. CDR1 SGHVT and CDR2 SQSDAQ come from the germline V gene. CDR3 bases: TGTGCCAGCAGCTTGCACAGGGGTGGGAACACTGAAGCTTTCTTT. Translating it yields CASSLHRGGNTEAFF.

This clonotype was recorded at least ten times. The rearrangement uses TRBV7-2 and TRBJ1-2, with no clear D. Germline-derived CDR1 and CDR2 are SGHTA and FQGNSA. This CDR3 has 13 residues. The V end was cut by 1 base, the J end by 6 bases, with 9 bases between. The CDR3 loop is CASSLVGGNGYTF. The CDR3 DNA is TGTGCCAGCAGCTTAGTAGGTGGGAATGGCTACACCTTC.

This chain links TRBV7-2 with TRBJ2-5, with 8 bases that match TRBD2. V lost 2 bases and J lost 3; bases outside the gene matches: 11. Germline loops: CDR1 SGHTA, CDR2 FQGNSA. The CDR3 runs 17 residues. Here the CDR3 DNA reads TGTGCCAGCAGCTTAATTCTAGCGGGCTTAACAAAAGAGACCCAGTACTTC. Protein: CASSLILAGLTKETQYF.

The gene calls are TRBV28 and TRBJ2-7, with 8 bases fitting TRBD2. Looked up from germline, CDR1 is MDHEN and CDR2 is SYDVKM. This CDR3 comprises 15 residues. Losses at the gene ends were 3 bases for V and 2 bases for J; bases not matched to a gene: 6. The CDR3 DNA sequence: TGTGCCAGCAGTTTTCTCCGGGGGGGCACCTACGAGCAGTACTTC. The encoded protein is CASSFLRGGTYEQYF. Together with reference TRBV28 and TRBJ2-7, the CDR3 gives the full variable domain: DVKVTQSSRYLVKRTGEKVFLECVQDMDHENMFWYRQDPGLGLRLIYFSYDVKMKEKGDIPEGYSVSREKKERFSLILESASTNQTSMYLCASSFLRGGTYEQYFGPGTRLTVT.

In its sample, this clonotype was seen a few times. The chain uses TRBV27 and TRBJ2-5; weak D call: TRBD1 (5 bases). CDR3 length: 15 amino acids. Trimming shortened V by 2 bases and J by 5 bases, and 15 bases separated the two germline ends. CDR1 is MNHEY, CDR2 SMNVEV, per germline (reference sequence). The CDR3, as DNA: TGTGCCAGCAGTTTAGGTCAGGGCCCCCAGGAGACCCAGTACTTC. It is translated as CASSLGQGPQETQYF.

This clonotype was seen a few times. V gene TRBV6-6 combines with J gene TRBJ1-5, with TRBD1 identical over 11 bases. The junction had 3 bases not matched to a gene; V was cut back by 7 bases and J by 4 bases. This CDR3 spans 14 amino acids. The germline gives CDR1 MNHNY, CDR2 SVGAGI (reference sequence). DNA of the CDR3: TGTGCCAGCAAGGGACAGGGGGGGAATCAGCCCCAGCATTTT. It yields the protein CASKGQGGNQPQHF.

This clonotype was picked up many times. The chain links TRBV6-5 to TRBJ1-5; D remains ambiguous. CDR3 size: 10 residues. Germline V gene data show CDR1 as MNHEY and CDR2 as SVGAGI. Trimming stripped 8 bases from V and 6 bases from J, with 5 bases between. CDR3 loop: CASYGQPQHF. In nucleotides, the CDR3 is TGTGCCAGCTATGGTCAGCCCCAGCATTTT.

There are many counts of this clonotype. The rearrangement joins TRBV2 to TRBJ1-1; TRBD1 might be the D (6 bases). Per germline, CDR1 SNHLY and CDR2 FYNNEI. V was pared by 2 bases and J by 3 bases, with 10 bases between. CDR3 length: 14 amino acids. The CDR3 coding sequence is TGTGCCAGCAGTGAATGGGCAGGGGACACTGAAGCTTTCTTT. It encodes CASSEWAGDTEAFF. The entire variable domain, with the rest obtained from reference TRBV2 and TRBJ1-1, is as follows: EPEVTQTPSHQVTQMGQEVILRCVPISNHLYFYWYRQILGQKVEFLVSFYNNEISEKSEIFDDQFSVERPDGSNFTLKIRSTKLEDSAMYFCASSEWAGDTEAFFGQGTRLTVV.

This chain joins TRBV10-3 and TRBJ2-3; D ambiguous. This CDR3 spans 13 amino acids. CDR1 is ENHRY and CDR2 is SYGVKD in the germline V gene. V was trimmed by 4 bases and J by 3 bases, leaving 8 bases between them. The CDR3 protein is CAISAPDTDTQYF. As DNA, the CDR3 is TGTGCCATCAGTGCTCCCGATACAGATACGCAGTATTTT.

The chain couples TRBV6-8 to TRBJ2-3, with a tentative D call TRBD2 (5 bases). The CDR3 loop spans 17 amino acids. Between the trimmed V and J ends, which lost 2 bases and 1 base, there was a span of 16 bases. Germline V gives CDR1 MNHGY, CDR2 SAAAGT. For the CDR3, the DNA is TGTGCCAGCAGTTACCGCTCCCTAGCCCAAGGCACAGATACGCAGTATTTT. The encoded protein is CASSYRSLAQGTDTQYF.

There are a few counts of this clonotype. The rearrangement joins TRBV7-8 to TRBJ2-3; possibly TRBD1 or TRBD2 for D (5 bases each). V was shortened by 5 bases and J by 6 bases, with 12 bases between the two germline ends. This CDR3 has 13 residues. Germline V gene sequence: CDR1 SGHVS, CDR2 FQNEAQ. The CDR3 here is CASSPEGWDTQYF. The CDR3 region has the DNA TGTGCCAGCAGCCCCGAGGGGTGGGATACGCAGTATTTT.

The chain has TRBV27 and TRBJ1-4; D perhaps matches TRBD1 (6 bases). V gave up 5 bases and J gave up 7 bases, with 17 bases separating them. The CDR3 extends over 15 amino acids. Germline V gene data show CDR1 as MNHEY and CDR2 as SMNVEV (reference sequence). CDR3 loop: CASSPRGREGEKLFF. Written as DNA, the CDR3 is TGTGCCAGCAGTCCTCGGGGGCGCGAAGGTGAAAAACTGTTTTTT.

The gene calls are TRBV19 and TRBJ2-5, with 15 bases aligning to TRBD2. J lost 3 bases, V lost 5 bases, and 4 bases had no gene match. This CDR3 spans 16 amino acids. Germline assignment: CDR1 LNHDA and CDR2 SQIVND (reference sequence). The CDR3 reads CASSLGTSGRKETQYF. The CDR3 DNA follows: TGTGCCAGTAGTCTTGGGACTAGCGGGAGGAAAGAGACCCAGTACTTC.

There are a few counts of this clonotype. The V and J genes are TRBV7-9 and TRBJ2-1, with 13 bases fitting TRBD2. Germline CDR1 and CDR2: SEHNR and FQNEAQ (reference sequence). This CDR3 is 16 amino acids long. V lost 5 bases to trimming and J lost 7 bases; unmatched junction nucleotides: 8. DNA for the CDR3: TGTGCCAGCAGCCAACGGACTAGCGGGAGTGGGAATGAGCAGTTCTTC. Protein: CASSQRTSGSGNEQFF.

The rearrangement uses TRBV6-1 and TRBJ2-1; D remains ambiguous. The V end was cut by 2 bases, the J end by 12 bases, with 5 bases between. Germline CDR1 is MNHNS and CDR2 is SASEGT. This CDR3 spans 10 amino acids. CDR3 sequence: CASSEIRQFF. DNA of the CDR3: TGTGCCAGCAGTGAAATCCGGCAGTTCTTC.

The rearrangement joins TRBV5-1 to TRBJ2-3, with D maybe TRBD2 (7 bases). The V end was cut by 4 bases, the J end by 6 bases, with 21 bases between. The CDR3 length is 16 residues. Germline CDR1 SGHRS, CDR2 YFSETQ. This CDR3 is CASSRAVRGAEDTQYF. The CDR3, as DNA: TGCGCCAGCAGCCGGGCCGTCCGGGGGGCCGAGGATACGCAGTATTTT.

The rearrangement uses TRBV7-9 and TRBJ2-7, with unresolved D. The CDR3 covers 16 residues. The V and J ends lost 5 bases and 0 bases respectively, with 17 bases between them. Germline values: CDR1 SEHNR, CDR2 FQNEAQ (reference sequence). In DNA, the CDR3 is TGTGCCAGCAGCCCGCCCGTCCACAAGAGCTCCTACGAGCAGTACTTC. Protein product: CASSPPVHKSSYEQYF.

The chain uses TRBV4-1 and TRBJ1-1, with no clear D. The CDR3 is 13 residues long. Germline CDR1 MGHRA, CDR2 YSYEKL. V lost 2 bases to trimming and J lost 9 bases, with 13 bases between them. The CDR3 DNA reads TGCGCCAGCAGCCAATTTACCGGGCCACAAGCTTTCTTT. Protein product: CASSQFTGPQAFF.

This clonotype was seen more than once but under ten times. The J gene is TRBJ2-7, the V gene TRBV15; D assignment may be TRBD1 or TRBD2 (6 bases each). V lost 1 base, J lost 7 bases, and 20 bases lay in between. Germline CDR1 and CDR2: LNHNV and YYDKDF (reference sequence). This CDR3 is 16 amino acids long. CDR3 sequence reads: CATSRGRGGKGGEQYF. As DNA, the CDR3 is TGTGCCACCAGCAGAGGCCGAGGGGGGAAGGGGGGAGAGCAGTACTTC.